This entry is about one T cell receptor beta chain. This sample was included in a study of blood T cell repertoires in COVID-19. The CDR3 is 17 amino acids. The junction had 9 bases not matched to a gene; V was cut back by 0 bases and J by 6 bases. The germline V gene encodes CDR1 PRHDT and CDR2 FYEKMQ (reference sequence). Method: immunoSEQ multiplex PCR; TCRdb's copy keeps in-frame clones and lacks some. The table has about 90,000 clones, 80% seen once. The gene calls are TRBV13 and TRBJ1-4; TRBD1 matches 8 bases. The receptor was isolated from a woman between 65 and 79 years old with acute or convalescent COVID-19. Source material: peripheral blood. The CDR3 nucleotides are TGTGCCAGCAGCTTAGGTGGTTTTGGGACAGGAGATGAAAAACTGTTTTTT. It is translated as CASSLGGFGTGDEKLFF. Full variable domain (rest looked up from reference TRBV13 and TRBJ1-4): AAGVIQSPRHLIKEKRETATLKCYPIPRHDTVYWYQQGPGQDPQFLISFYEKMQSDKGSIPDRFSAQQFSDYHSELNMSSLELGDSALYFCASSLGGFGTGDEKLFFGSGTQLSVL.